This passage covers 5 T cell receptor beta chains from one sample sequenced in a study of Ad26.COV2.S vaccination and SARS-CoV-2 variants. Treatment in this sample: about 20 received Ad26.COV2.S at low or high dose, single or two shots; roughly five received placebo; per-sample allocation not given. Sampling occurred on day 63 after the first vaccine or placebo injection. Clones were read by immunoSEQ multiplex PCR, and TCRdb kept only the in-frame ones, dropping some. There are approximately 480,000 clones in the sample; around nine tenths occur only once, and around 13% lies in the top ten. The source material was peripheral blood, sampled in a trial of Ad26.COV2.S vaccine versus placebo. The source of these receptors is a person aged 18-65 years who received the Ad26.COV2.S COVID-19 vaccine or a placebo.

V usage is TRBV2 and J usage is TRBJ1-1, with a tentative D call TRBD1 (5 bases). The CDR3 is 11 amino acids. Germline CDR1 SNHLY, CDR2 FYNNEI. Deletions cut 7 bases from V and 8 bases from J, with 11 bases between. The CDR3 nucleotides read TGTGCCAGCATGTTTGGGGGAGAAGCTTTCTTT. Its translation is CASMFGGEAFF.

The chain carries TRBV7-2 and TRBJ2-7, with TRBD1 as a possible D gene (6 bases). V lost 1 base and J 4 bases, leaving 14 bases between the germline ends. Germline V gene data show CDR1 as SGHTA and CDR2 as FQGNSA. This CDR3 has 15 residues. The CDR3 coding sequence is TGTGCCAGCAGCTTAGGCAGGGGCGGGCTATACGAGCAGTACTTC. It yields the protein CASSLGRGGLYEQYF.

Only one count was recorded for this clone. The genes are TRBV13 and TRBJ2-3; D ambiguous. V shed 6 bases and J shed 1 base, with 8 bases lying between them. The CDR3 runs to 13 residues. The germline V gene has CDR1 PRHDT and CDR2 FYEKMQ (reference sequence). The CDR3 DNA reads as TGTGCCAGCAGAGAGCGCGGCACAGATACGCAGTATTTT. This gives the protein CASRERGTDTQYF. Using reference TRBV13 and TRBJ2-3 for the parts outside the CDR3, the full variable domain is AAGVIQSPRHLIKEKRETATLKCYPIPRHDTVYWYQQGPGQDPQFLISFYEKMQSDKGSIPDRFSAQQFSDYHSELNMSSLELGDSALYFCASRERGTDTQYFGPGTRLTVL.

The CDR3 spells CASSRTSGFSGVFF. The CDR3, as DNA: TGTGCCAGCAGCCGCACTAGCGGGTTTTCGGGAGTGTTCTTC. This sequence joins TRBV14 and TRBJ2-1; TRBD2 matches 9 bases. Unmatched junction bases numbered 13, after V lost 4 bases and J lost 15 bases. This CDR3 region has 14 residues. Germline V gives CDR1 SGHDN, CDR2 FVKESK.

This sequence joins TRBV9 and TRBJ1-2, with 8 bases lining up with TRBD1. The CDR3 contains 15 residues. Looked up from germline, CDR1 is SGDLS and CDR2 is YYNGEE. The trim removed 0 bases at V and 6 bases at J, leaving 7 bases unmatched. The CDR3, as DNA: TGTGCCAGCAGCGTAGGGACAGGGCGGGTCAATGGCTACACCTTC. It codes for CASSVGTGRVNGYTF.